The 16 T cell receptor beta chains listed next were all sequenced from one sample in a study of CXCR3-negative and CXCR3-positive naive CD8 T cells. General observations from the study: More hydrophobic TRB CDR3s occurred in CXCR3-positive than in CXCR3-negative naive cells.

Antigen specificity for these receptors is unknown. 5' RACE that incorporated UMI labels was used to prepare the TRB cDNA libraries. No DNA is given; TCRdb re-called the 5' RACE reads and lists each CDR3 protein once. This table holds under 110,000 distinct CDR3 sequences. The source material was naive CXCR3+ CD8+ T cells from blood. Subset reported: CD45RO-CCR7+CD27+CD95- naive CD8+ T cells expressing CXCR3 (TNR3+). Receptors originate from a human donor in good health. Some clones in this sample may be carry-over from other donors' samples.

This sequence joins TRBV12-3 or TRBV12-4 and TRBJ2-1; TCRdb's D gene call, TRBD2, goes unchecked for lack of DNA. The CDR3 is made up of 14 amino acids. CDR3 protein: CASSSIGRLNEQFF.

The rearrangement links TRBV29-1 to TRBJ1-1. The CDR3 is 13 residues long. CDR1 SQVTM and CDR2 ANQGSEA come from the germline V gene. The CDR3 sequence: CSVDTALNTEAFF. Drawing the rest from reference TRBV29-1 and TRBJ1-1, the complete variable domain is SAVISQKPSRDICQRGTSLTIQCQVDSQVTMMFWYRQQPGQSLTLIATANQGSEATYESGFVIDKFPISRPNLTFSTLTVSNMSPEDSSIYLCSVDTALNTEAFFGQGTRLTVV.

This rearrangement joins TRBV29-1 to TRBJ1-2. The CDR3 is 13 residues long. Germline lookup yields CDR1 SQVTM and CDR2 ANQGSEA. CDR3 sequence: CSVEGQEIPGLTF.

The genes are TRBV7-9 and TRBJ2-3; the D call of TRBD2 rests on TCRdb alone, since no DNA is present to check it. CDR3 length: 15 amino acids. The V gene's germline CDR1 is SEHNR and CDR2 FQNEAQ (reference sequence). CDR3 amino acids: CASSLQGSWTDTQYF.

The CDR3 reads CSVEEGTAYQETQYF. The chain combines TRBV29-1 with TRBJ2-5; no DNA is available, so the TRBD1 call from TCRdb remains unchecked. Germline V gives CDR1 SQVTM, CDR2 ANQGSEA. CDR3 length: 15 residues.

The chain couples TRBV15 to TRBJ1-1. CDR3 length: 15 amino acids. Germline V gene sequence: CDR1 LNHNV, CDR2 YYDKDF (reference sequence). The CDR3 region is CATSRDRLQNTEAFF.

The chain links TRBV9 to TRBJ1-6. The CDR3 consists of 16 residues. Germline V lookup: CDR1 SGDLS, CDR2 YYNGEE. CDR3 loop: CASSVASSALNSPLHF. Full variable domain (missing parts from reference TRBV9 and TRBJ1-6): DSGVTQTPKHLITATGQRVTLRCSPRSGDLSVYWYQQSLDQGLQFLIQYYNGEERAKGNILERFSAQQFPDLHSELNLSSLELGDSALYFCASSVASSALNSPLHFGNGTRLTVT.

CDR3 loop: CAISESAGKQPQHF. The chain employs TRBV10-3 and TRBJ1-5; TCRdb lists TRBD1, though no DNA is available to test this call. The CDR3 length is 14 residues. The germline CDR1 and CDR2 sequences are ENHRY and SYGVKD.

This chain uses TRBV29-1 with TRBJ2-1; the D gene TCRdb calls, TRBD2, cannot be checked with no DNA. The length of the CDR3 is 13 residues. CDR1 is SQVTM, CDR2 ANQGSEA, per germline. This chain's CDR3 is CSVGPGLDNEQLF.

The chain uses TRBV20-1 and TRBJ2-1. The CDR3 sequence is 12 residues long. Germline values: CDR1 DFQATT, CDR2 SNEGSKA (reference sequence). CDR3 amino acids: CSATQRDPGQFF.

The chain carries TRBV6-4 and TRBJ2-2; TCRdb reports TRBD1, a call that lacks DNA to check it against. CDR1 is MRHNA and CDR2 is SNTAGT in the germline V gene. The CDR3 is 16 residues long. Here the CDR3 reads CASSEYGGDGTGELFF.

The chain couples TRBV29-1 to TRBJ1-2. Germline assignment: CDR1 SQVTM and CDR2 ANQGSEA. This CDR3 has 13 amino acids. CDR3: CSVDSHSNYGYTF.

The chain recombines TRBV7-9 with TRBJ1-1. Germline loops: CDR1 SEHNR, CDR2 FQNEAQ (reference sequence). The CDR3 length is 14 residues. The CDR3: CASSLLEGNTEAFF.

The V gene is TRBV9, the J gene TRBJ2-7. The germline V gene encodes CDR1 SGDLS and CDR2 YYNGEE. The CDR3 has 12 amino acids. The CDR3 protein is CASSGNAGEQYF.

V gene TRBV20-1 combines with J gene TRBJ1-2. This CDR3 contains 12 residues. Germline V gene data show CDR1 as DFQATT and CDR2 as SNEGSKA (reference sequence). The chain's CDR3 is CSARVEDYGYTF.

The rearrangement joins TRBV5-1 to TRBJ2-7. The CDR3 consists of 13 residues. Per the germline V gene, CDR1 is SGHRS and CDR2 is YFSETQ. CDR3 residues: CASSPPLGVEQYF.